The 20 T cell receptor beta chains listed next were all sequenced from one sample in a study of OX40 agonist ivuxolimab in advanced cancers. Clones were read by immunoSEQ multiplex PCR, and TCRdb kept only the in-frame ones, dropping some. Here the sample spans some 60,000 clones, 85% to 90% being singletons. The sample was CD4+ or CD8+ T cells sorted from blood, taken in a trial of the OX40 agonist ivuxolimab. The receptors were sampled from an adult with an advanced solid tumor such as melanoma, head and neck, liver or kidney cancer.

The chain employs TRBV7-2 and TRBJ1-1, with TRBD1 identical over 7 bases. The ends lost 2 bases at V and 3 bases at J; junction bases unmatched: 3. CDR3 size: 14 residues. Looked up from germline, CDR1 is SGHTA and CDR2 is FQGNSA. CDR3 residues: CASSLLRGHTEAFF. In DNA form, the CDR3 reads TGTGCCAGCAGCTTATTGAGGGGGCACACTGAAGCTTTCTTT.

This chain connects TRBV28 to TRBJ1-1, with D hard to call. CDR3 size: 14 residues. The germline V and J ends were trimmed by 1 base and 1 base, with 7 bases remaining between them. CDR1 and CDR2 (germline): MDHEN, SYDVKM. The CDR3 DNA follows: TGTGCCAGCAGTTTATCTCAGGAGAACACTGAAGCTTTCTTT. Its protein product is CASSLSQENTEAFF.

In this sample, this clone turned up once. The chain joins TRBV6-5 to TRBJ1-3; D gene uncertain. The V gene's germline CDR1 is MNHEY and CDR2 SVGAGI. The length of the CDR3 is 14 residues. V lost 2 bases, J lost 0 bases, and 5 bases lay in between. The CDR3 protein is CASSYGSSGNTIYF. DNA of the CDR3: TGTGCCAGCAGTTACGGGAGCTCTGGAAACACCATATATTTT.

This chain connects TRBV5-4 to TRBJ2-4; D uncertain. This CDR3 has 16 residues. Germline loops: CDR1 SGHNT, CDR2 YYREEE (reference sequence). Trimming left V 0 bases short and J 0 bases short, with 10 bases between. CDR3 sequence reads: CASSLAGRVAKNIQYF. The DNA for the CDR3 is TGTGCCAGCAGCTTGGCGGGCAGAGTAGCCAAAAACATTCAGTACTTC. The whole variable domain, filled in from reference TRBV5-4 and TRBJ2-4, reads ETGVTQSPTHLIKTRGQQVTLRCSSQSGHNTVSWYQQALGQGPQFIFQYYREEENGRGNFPPRFSGLQFPNYSSELNVNALELDDSALYLCASSLAGRVAKNIQYFGAGTRLSVL.

This chain connects TRBV5-6 to TRBJ2-7; weak D call: TRBD1 (6 bases). Germline lookup yields CDR1 SGHDT and CDR2 YYEEEE. The CDR3 contains 15 residues. Trimming took off 2 bases at V and 9 bases at J, with 21 bases between the two ends. Here the CDR3 reads CASSLPGTPEGGQYF. Here the CDR3 DNA reads TGTGCCAGCAGCTTACCAGGGACACCGGAAGGAGGGCAGTACTTC.

This sequence joins TRBV29-1 and TRBJ1-1, with D possibly being TRBD1 (5 bases). Per the germline V gene, CDR1 is SQVTM and CDR2 is ANQGSEA. This CDR3 contains 12 residues. The V end was cut by 6 bases, the J end by 5 bases, with 13 bases between. The CDR3 sequence: CSVAQGETEAFF. The CDR3, as DNA: TGCAGCGTAGCCCAGGGCGAAACTGAAGCTTTCTTT.

This chain uses TRBV7-2 with TRBJ1-5; D gene uncertain. V lost 8 bases to trimming and J lost 0 bases, with 8 bases between them. Per the germline V gene, CDR1 is SGHTA and CDR2 is FQGNSA. This CDR3 spans 13 amino acids. The CDR3 region has the DNA TGTGCCAGCTCCCCCCTTAGCAATCAGCCCCAGCATTTT. Amino acid sequence: CASSPLSNQPQHF.

This sequence joins TRBV28 and TRBJ2-4; possibly TRBD1 for D (6 bases). Trimming cost V 4 bases and J 1 base, with 8 bases left between them. Per the germline V gene, CDR1 is MDHEN and CDR2 is SYDVKM. The length of the CDR3 is 14 residues. For the CDR3, the DNA is TGTGCCAGCAGTTCCCAGGGGGCCAAAAACATTCAGTACTTC. As protein: CASSSQGAKNIQYF.

The genes are TRBV6-5 and TRBJ2-7; the match to TRBD1 covers 9 bases. Germline V CDR1 and CDR2: MNHEY, SVGAGI. Trimming took 3 bases from V and 2 from J; bases not matched to a gene: 5. The CDR3 runs to 15 residues. The CDR3 here is CASSYARTGAYEQYF. The CDR3 nucleotides read TGTGCCAGCAGTTATGCCAGGACAGGGGCCTACGAGCAGTACTTC.

The chain joins TRBV20-1 to TRBJ2-5; D unclear. The V end lost 6 bases, the J end lost 2 bases, and 4 bases lay between the germline ends. Looked up from germline, CDR1 is DFQATT and CDR2 is SNEGSKA (reference sequence). The CDR3 is 10 amino acids. The CDR3 loop is CSADQETQYF. As DNA, the CDR3 is TGCAGTGCCGATCAAGAGACCCAGTACTTC.

This clone has only a few counts. The chain uses TRBV7-2 and TRBJ1-2, with D hard to call. Trimming left V 1 base short and J 4 bases short, with 13 bases between. In germline, CDR1 is SGHTA, CDR2 FQGNSA. The CDR3 has 15 amino acids. CDR3 protein: CASSLVAAHSYGYTF. The CDR3, as DNA: TGTGCCAGCAGCTTAGTAGCAGCTCACAGCTATGGCTACACCTTC.

V gene TRBV7-9 combines with J gene TRBJ1-1; D uncertain. This CDR3 region has 14 residues. Trimming cost V 2 bases and J 0 bases, with 7 bases left between them. Germline V CDR1 and CDR2: SEHNR, FQNEAQ (reference sequence). CDR3 sequence reads: CASSLREMNTEAFF. The CDR3 DNA sequence: TGTGCCAGCAGCTTAAGGGAGATGAACACTGAAGCTTTCTTT.

This chain uses TRBV27 with TRBJ1-4; 8 bases agree with TRBD1. The V gene end was trimmed by 6 bases and the J gene end by 9 bases; junction bases not matched to a gene: 9. The CDR3 consists of 14 residues. Germline-derived CDR1 and CDR2 are MNHEY and SMNVEV (reference sequence). The CDR3 spells CASSMQGAGKKLFF. The CDR3 DNA sequence: TGTGCCAGCAGCATGCAGGGGGCAGGGAAAAAACTGTTTTTT.

The rearrangement joins TRBV18 to TRBJ1-1; unclear D gene. V lost 6 bases and J lost 6, with 17 bases in between. The germline gives CDR1 KGHSH, CDR2 LQKENI. The CDR3 totals 14 residues. The CDR3 loop is CASSPPEGKAEAFF. In DNA, the CDR3 is TGTGCCAGCTCGCCGCCGGAGGGCAAGGCTGAAGCTTTCTTT. Variable domain in full (rest from reference TRBV18 and TRBJ1-1): NAGVMQNPRHLVRRRGQEARLRCSPMKGHSHVYWYRQLPEEGLKFMVYLQKENIIDESGMPKERFSAEFPKEGPSILRIQQVVRGDSAAYFCASSPPEGKAEAFFGQGTRLTVV.

The chain recombines TRBV11-2 with TRBJ1-1; D is uncertain. The CDR3 consists of 13 residues. Looked up from germline, CDR1 is SGHAT and CDR2 is FQNNGV. V was trimmed by 7 bases and J by 4 bases, leaving 13 bases between them. As DNA, the CDR3 is TGTGCCAGCAACATCCCCCGGGGCACTGAAGCTTTCTTT. Its translation: CASNIPRGTEAFF.

The V and J genes are TRBV7-9 and TRBJ1-5, with D perhaps TRBD1 (6 bases). CDR1 is SEHNR and CDR2 is FQNEAQ in the germline V gene (reference sequence). Trimming removed 5 bases from V and 6 bases from J, with 17 bases in between. The CDR3 is made up of 15 amino acids. CDR3 DNA sequence: TGTGCCAGCAGCCCCGGGGGCATTTCAGGTCAGCCCCAGCATTTT. It translates to CASSPGGISGQPQHF.

V is TRBV5-5 and J is TRBJ2-3, with TRBD1 matching over 9 bases. The CDR3 spans 16 residues. The germline V gene has CDR1 SGHKS and CDR2 YYEKEE (reference sequence). Germline trimming cut 4 bases from V and 3 bases from J; bases unmatched to any gene: 9. This CDR3 reads CASSRGQGIGTDTQYF. The CDR3 bases are TGTGCCAGCAGCCGCGGACAGGGGATCGGTACAGATACGCAGTATTTT.

This rearrangement joins TRBV7-2 to TRBJ1-2; D call uncertain. V lost 2 bases, J lost 7 bases, and 14 bases lay in between. This CDR3 has 14 residues. CDR1 and CDR2 from the germline V gene are SGHTA and FQGNSA. The CDR3 DNA reads TGTGCCAGCAGCTTACAGTTGGAAGGTTCTGGCTACACCTTC. Amino acids: CASSLQLEGSGYTF. Filled out from reference TRBV7-2 and TRBJ1-2, the complete variable domain reads GAGVSQSPSNKVTEKGKDVELRCDPISGHTALYWYRQSLGQGLEFLIYFQGNSAPDKSGLPSDRFSAERTGGSVSTLTIQRTQQEDSAVYLCASSLQLEGSGYTFGSGTRLTVV.

The chain has TRBV19 and TRBJ2-2; D is perhaps TRBD1 (7 bases). The V gene lost 8 bases and the J gene lost 2 bases, with 18 bases spanning the gap. The germline gives CDR1 LNHDA, CDR2 SQIVND (reference sequence). The CDR3 covers 16 residues. CDR3: CASGGTAILNTGELFF. CDR3 DNA: TGTGCCAGTGGAGGGACAGCCATCTTAAACACCGGGGAGCTGTTTTTT.

This chain joins TRBV18 and TRBJ2-1; either TRBD1 or TRBD2 may supply D (6 bases each). CDR3 length: 17 amino acids. The germline V and J ends were trimmed by 0 bases and 4 bases, with 16 bases remaining between them. Germline CDR1 and CDR2: KGHSH and LQKENI. CDR3 sequence (DNA): TGTGCCAGCTCACCACCGAGGACGGGGGCGCATTACAATGAGCAGTTCTTC. Translation: CASSPPRTGAHYNEQFF.